This T cell receptor beta chain was sequenced in a study of regulatory T cells in long-lasting Graves disease. Noted time point: newly diagnosed GD, antithyroid drugs for less than 3 months. RNA isolated from PBMCs was used to make the TCR library. For TCR beta, libraries came from iRepertoire HTBI primers and Arm-PCR of CDR3 regions. TCRdb re-called the multiplex PCR reads with MiXCR, one entry per CDR3 protein. The sample yields approximately 480,000 distinct CDR3 sequences, around 15% seen once. The CDR3 consists of 14 residues. Per the germline V gene, CDR1 is MDHEN and CDR2 is SYDVKM. J gave up 6 bases and V 5 bases, and 10 bases lay outside the gene matches. This sample was shared with a second study, whose subject was T cells in Graves' hyperthyroidism and ophthalmopathy.

Sequences were derived from peripheral blood mononuclear cells (PBMCs), sampled at new diagnosis, from a patient treated with antithyroid drugs. This TCR was recovered from a man in his forties with Graves disease. This rearrangement joins TRBV28 to TRBJ2-7, with 7 bases fitting TRBD1. CDR3 bases: TGTGCCAGCAGTCCGTCCGGGACAGCCTGCGAGCAGTACTTC. Translated, it gives CASSPSGTACEQYF.